This TCR beta chain was observed in a study of blood T cell repertoires in COVID-19. TCRdb keeps only in-frame clones here, not all; method: immunoSEQ multiplex PCR. This sample has around 100,000 clones, with around four fifths found just once. The CDR3 sequence is 14 residues long. The V gene lost 0 bases and the J gene lost 0 bases, with 3 bases spanning the gap. Germline V gene lookup returns CDR1 LGHDT and CDR2 YNNKEL (reference sequence). Sequencing was done on a sample of peripheral blood. This chain connects TRBV3-1 (or the pseudogene TRBV3-2) to TRBJ1-3, with no clear D. The receptor comes from a man aged 45-65 years with active or convalescent COVID-19. DNA for the CDR3: TGTGCCAGCAGCCAAGACAACTCTGGAAACACCATATATTTT. Protein product: CASSQDNSGNTIYF.